Sequencing of this T cell receptor beta chain was carried out in a study of blood T cell repertoires in COVID-19. Whole-study context: COVID-19 samples, acute and convalescent, were from the United States, Italy and Spain. From T cells, B-cell-depleted T cells, or PBMCs came the material, which was cDNA or gDNA.

A single count supports this clone. Per the original data handling: Cell counts per sample came from amplifying reference gene primers. The data were produced by immunoSEQ multiplex PCR, yet TCRdb's version contains in-frame clones alone and is incomplete. The V and J calls and clone size are taken from that table; D and trimming were inferred from the DNA. Here the sample spans around 340,000 clones, about 86% being singletons. This CDR3 contains 17 residues. In germline, CDR1 is SGHRS, CDR2 YFSETQ. The V gene end was trimmed by 4 bases and the J gene end by 8 bases; junction bases not matched to a gene: 16.

The sequence came from a man aged 25-40 years with active or convalescent COVID-19. Input material: peripheral blood. The chain couples TRBV5-1 to TRBJ2-1; TRBD2 aligns across 9 bases. This chain's CDR3 is CASSTLPAGGPEDEQFF. The CDR3 coding sequence is TGCGCCAGCAGCACCTTACCGGCGGGAGGGCCCGAGGATGAGCAGTTCTTC.